Below, 22 T cell receptor beta chains from the same sample are listed, as sequenced in a study of blood T cell repertoires in COVID-19. This table comes from immunoSEQ multiplex PCR, and its TCRdb copy is limited to in-frame clones, with some not included. The repertoire consists of 150,000 or so clones, with over 75% occurring once and the leading ten covering 8%. The sequencing input was peripheral blood. These receptors came from a woman aged 55-69 years with COVID-19, enrolled during active disease.

CDR3 sequence: CASSPGAPKVHEQYF. Here the CDR3 DNA reads TGTGCCAGCTCACCGGGAGCGCCTAAGGTCCACGAGCAGTACTTC. The rearrangement links TRBV18 to TRBJ2-7, with D possibly TRBD2 on 5 matching bases. CDR3 length equals 15 residues. Germline values: CDR1 KGHSH, CDR2 LQKENI. V was shortened by 3 bases and J by 5 bases, with 17 bases between the two germline ends.

This sequence joins TRBV7-2 and TRBJ1-1; D perhaps matches TRBD1 (5 bases). CDR3 length equals 16 residues. CDR1 and CDR2 from the germline V gene are SGHTA and FQGNSA. V lost 0 bases, J lost 10 bases, and 21 bases lay in between. The CDR3 spells CASSLAGERGGGVAFF. The DNA for the CDR3 is TGTGCCAGCAGCTTAGCGGGGGAGAGGGGAGGTGGGGTAGCTTTCTTT.

The rearrangement joins TRBV5-5 to TRBJ1-2, with 8 bases fitting TRBD1. The V and J ends lost 2 bases and 12 bases, in that order; junction bases with no gene match: 9. The germline V gene has CDR1 SGHKS and CDR2 YYEKEE (reference sequence). The CDR3 loop spans 13 amino acids. CDR3 nucleotide sequence: TGTGCCAGCAGCTTTACGGACAGGGTACAAAACACCTTC. It encodes CASSFTDRVQNTF. Combining the CDR3 with reference TRBV5-5 and TRBJ1-2 gives the whole variable domain DAGVTQSPTHLIKTRGQQVTLRCSPISGHKSVSWYQQVLGQGPQFIFQYYEKEERGRGNFPDRFSARQFPNYSSELNVNALLLGDSALYLCASSFTDRVQNTFGSGTRLTVV.

The chain has TRBV3-1 (or the pseudogene TRBV3-2) and TRBJ1-5; unclear D gene. The germline V gene encodes CDR1 LGHDT and CDR2 YNNKEL (reference sequence). The V gene lost 1 base and the J gene lost 9 bases, with 10 bases spanning the gap. This CDR3 has 13 residues. CDR3 loop: CASSQVPEGPQHF. As DNA, the CDR3 is TGTGCCAGCAGCCAAGTACCAGAGGGGCCCCAGCATTTT.

The chain joins TRBV9 to TRBJ1-1; D gene ambiguous. With 4 bases removed from V and 0 bases from J, the gap between germline ends came to 10 bases. CDR3 size: 14 residues. In germline, CDR1 is SGDLS, CDR2 YYNGEE. The CDR3 DNA reads as TGTGCCAGCAGCCAGCCAGAGGTGAACACTGAAGCTTTCTTT. This gives the protein CASSQPEVNTEAFF.

This chain uses TRBV6-5 with TRBJ2-7, with 10 bases that match TRBD2. The CDR3 has 15 amino acids. Germline-derived CDR1 and CDR2 are MNHEY and SVGAGI. With 0 bases clipped from V and 3 bases from J, the junction kept 2 bases outside the gene matches. The CDR3 DNA follows: TGTGCCAGCAGTTACTCCATAGCGGGGGGCTACGAGCAGTACTTC. This encodes CASSYSIAGGYEQYF.

V is TRBV7-9 and J is TRBJ1-5; D perhaps matches TRBD1 (6 bases). Germline CDR1 reads SEHNR; CDR2 reads FQNEAQ (reference sequence). The CDR3 loop spans 14 amino acids. Trimming cost V 0 bases and J 6 bases, with 9 bases left between them. In DNA, the CDR3 is TGTGCCAGCAGCTTAGCAGGGACACGTCAGCCCCAGCATTTT. Translation: CASSLAGTRQPQHF. The variable domain in full, with the rest retrieved from reference TRBV7-9 and TRBJ1-5, is DTGVSQNPRHKITKRGQNVTFRCDPISEHNRLYWYRQTLGQGPEFLTYFQNEAQLEKSRLLSDRFSAERPKGSFSTLEIQRTEQGDSAMYLCASSLAGTRQPQHFGDGTRLSIL.

The J gene is TRBJ2-1, the V gene TRBV11-2; a possible D gene is TRBD2 (6 bases). The length of the CDR3 is 16 residues. The germline CDR1 and CDR2 sequences are SGHAT and FQNNGV. Trimming cost V 5 bases and J 7 bases, with 21 bases left between them. CDR3 region: CASSPTSGGLRNEQFF. CDR3 in DNA: TGTGCCAGCAGCCCAACGTCTGGGGGGTTACGAAATGAGCAGTTCTTC.

The chain is built from TRBV5-6 and TRBJ1-2; no clear D. V dropped 0 bases and J dropped 3 bases, with 6 bases sitting between them. The V gene's germline CDR1 is SGHDT and CDR2 YYEEEE. This CDR3 comprises 13 residues. Written as DNA, the CDR3 is TGTGCCAGCAGCTTGGCCCGGGACTATGGCTACACCTTC. Its translation is CASSLARDYGYTF.

The gene calls are TRBV6-1 and TRBJ2-4; 15 bases are a match to TRBD2. The CDR3 runs to 19 residues. The V gene's germline CDR1 is MNHNS and CDR2 SASEGT. The trim removed 2 bases at V and 3 bases at J, leaving 8 bases unmatched. The CDR3 region has the DNA TGTGCCAGCAGTGAAAGGAGAGGACTAGCGGGGGGGAGCAAAAACATTCAGTACTTC. This translates into CASSERRGLAGGSKNIQYF.

This chain joins TRBV5-1 and TRBJ1-2; D gene unclear. This CDR3 comprises 14 residues. CDR1 is SGHRS and CDR2 is YFSETQ in the germline V gene. The V end lost 1 base, the J end lost 6 bases, and 13 bases lay between the germline ends. CDR3 in amino acids: CASSLLTTGDGYTF. Written as DNA, the CDR3 is TGCGCCAGCAGCTTGCTAACGACCGGGGATGGCTACACCTTC.

The CDR3 is CASTRRQETYEQYF. The CDR3 DNA reads TGTGCCAGCACTAGGAGGCAAGAGACCTACGAGCAGTACTTC. The chain uses TRBV2 and TRBJ2-7, with D possibly being TRBD2 (5 bases). Germline CDR1 is SNHLY and CDR2 is FYNNEI. V dropped 7 bases and J dropped 2 bases, with 15 bases sitting between them. CDR3 size: 14 residues. The whole variable domain, filled in from reference TRBV2 and TRBJ2-7, reads EPEVTQTPSHQVTQMGQEVILRCVPISNHLYFYWYRQILGQKVEFLVSFYNNEISEKSEIFDDQFSVERPDGSNFTLKIRSTKLEDSAMYFCASTRRQETYEQYFGPGTRLTVT.

This clone was observed a single time. The chain joins TRBV4-3 to TRBJ1-2; TRBD1 matches 12 bases. V lost 1 base and J lost 6; bases outside the gene matches: 12. Germline V gene sequence: CDR1 LGHNA, CDR2 YSLEER. This CDR3 is 18 amino acids long. The CDR3 reads CASSQVKFLGTGGDGYTF. The CDR3 coding sequence is TGCGCCAGCAGCCAAGTTAAGTTTCTGGGGACAGGGGGCGATGGCTACACCTTC.

The chain employs TRBV13 and TRBJ2-5; 14 bases fit TRBD2. The CDR3 runs 17 residues. J lost 2 bases, V lost 5 bases, and 7 bases had no gene match. From germline, CDR1 is PRHDT and CDR2 FYEKMQ (reference sequence). Here the CDR3 DNA reads TGTGCCAGCAGCCTCGGACTAGCGGGGGGCCCACAAGAGACCCAGTACTTC. It specifies CASSLGLAGGPQETQYF.

The chain joins TRBV7-2 to TRBJ2-5, with D possibly matching TRBD1 (5 bases). Per germline, CDR1 SGHTA and CDR2 FQGNSA. V gave up 2 bases and J gave up 5 bases, with 12 bases separating them. This CDR3 has 14 residues. The CDR3 sequence is CASSLIRDGETQYF. As DNA, the CDR3 is TGTGCCAGCAGCTTAATCAGGGATGGGGAGACCCAGTACTTC.

This clone was detected only a few times. The genes are TRBV29-1 and TRBJ1-3; D might be TRBD1 (5 bases). This CDR3 is 11 amino acids long. Trimming removed 7 bases at V and 8 bases at J, with 12 bases between. Germline CDR1 SQVTM, CDR2 ANQGSEA. The CDR3 DNA sequence: TGCAGCGGATTACGGGGGGACACCATATATTTT. Its protein product is CSGLRGDTIYF.

This clone was counted between two and nine times. The chain employs TRBV27 and TRBJ1-2, with TRBD1 as a possible D gene (5 bases). The CDR3 extends over 15 amino acids. Trimming shortened V by 5 bases and J by 0 bases, and 13 bases separated the two germline ends. Germline-derived CDR1 and CDR2 are MNHEY and SMNVEV (reference sequence). DNA for the CDR3: TGTGCCAGCAGTGATAGACGGGGGGCTAACTATGGCTACACCTTC. Amino acid sequence: CASSDRRGANYGYTF.

V is TRBV5-1 and J is TRBJ2-2; D gene unclear. The CDR3 loop spans 15 amino acids. The V gene lost 0 bases and the J gene lost 4 bases, with 10 bases spanning the gap. Germline V gene sequence: CDR1 SGHRS, CDR2 YFSETQ. DNA of the CDR3: TGCGCCAGCAGCTTGGCCACGGAGCCCACCGGGGAGCTGTTTTTT. The encoded protein is CASSLATEPTGELFF.

Only a few counts were recorded for this clone. The rearrangement uses TRBV2 and TRBJ1-2; unclear D gene. The CDR3 totals 13 residues. The germline CDR1 and CDR2 sequences are SNHLY and FYNNEI. The germline V and J ends were trimmed by 0 bases and 4 bases, with 6 bases remaining between them. CDR3 DNA: TGTGCCAGCAGTGAAGCCCCCCTCTATGGCTACACCTTC. It is translated as CASSEAPLYGYTF.

This rearrangement joins TRBV18 to TRBJ1-2; 7 nucleotides align to TRBD1. This CDR3 spans 17 amino acids. With V trimmed by 3 bases and J by 0 bases, 10 bases remained unmatched. The germline CDR1 and CDR2 sequences are KGHSH and LQKENI. This CDR3 reads CASSPQTGSLANYGYTF. Here the CDR3 DNA reads TGTGCCAGCTCACCCCAGACAGGGTCCTTAGCTAACTATGGCTACACCTTC.

J is TRBJ1-2 and V is TRBV9; 8 positions match TRBD1. The junction had 9 bases not matched to a gene; V was cut back by 3 bases and J by 5 bases. This CDR3 has 15 residues. Germline-derived CDR1 and CDR2 are SGDLS and YYNGEE. CDR3 sequence: CASSATTGTGYGYTF. The CDR3 DNA reads TGTGCCAGCAGCGCGACGACCGGGACAGGATATGGCTACACCTTC.

The chain combines TRBV5-1 with TRBJ1-2, with D possibly being TRBD1 (5 bases). Germline CDR1 reads SGHRS; CDR2 reads YFSETQ. Trimming cost V 0 bases and J 4 bases, with 10 bases left between them. This CDR3 comprises 14 residues. CDR3 loop: CASSLVPGGYGYTF. The CDR3 DNA reads as TGCGCCAGCAGCTTGGTTCCGGGGGGCTATGGCTACACCTTC. The entire variable domain, with the rest obtained from reference TRBV5-1 and TRBJ1-2, is as follows: KAGVTQTPRYLIKTRGQQVTLSCSPISGHRSVSWYQQTPGQGLQFLFEYFSETQRNKGNFPGRFSGRQFSNSRSEMNVSTLELGDSALYLCASSLVPGGYGYTFGSGTRLTVV.